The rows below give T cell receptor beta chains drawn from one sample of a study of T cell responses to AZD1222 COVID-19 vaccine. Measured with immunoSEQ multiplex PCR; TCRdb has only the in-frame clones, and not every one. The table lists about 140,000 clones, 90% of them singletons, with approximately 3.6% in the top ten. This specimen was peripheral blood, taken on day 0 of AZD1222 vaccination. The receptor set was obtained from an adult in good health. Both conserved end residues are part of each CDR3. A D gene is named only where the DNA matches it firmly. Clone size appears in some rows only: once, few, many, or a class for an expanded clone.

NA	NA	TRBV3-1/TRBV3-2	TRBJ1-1	TGTGCCAGCAGCCAAGGTCGGGTGGGGGGCACTGAAGCTTTCTTT	CASSQGRVGGTEAFF
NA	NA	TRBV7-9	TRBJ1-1	TGTGCCAGCAGCGGGGCAGGGATGAACACTGAAGCTTTCTTT	CASSGAGMNTEAFF
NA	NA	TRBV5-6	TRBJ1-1	TGTGCCAGCAGCTTGGGAGGGACCCTTTTAATGAACACTGAAGCTTTCTTT	CASSLGGTLLMNTEAFF
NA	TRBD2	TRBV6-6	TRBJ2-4	TGTGCCAGCCATAACTGGGGGGGGGACCCCATTCAGTACTTC	CASHNWGGDPIQYF
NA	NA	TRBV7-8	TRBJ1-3	TGTGCCAGCAGCTTAGCAGGGTCTGGAAACACCATATATTTT	CASSLAGSGNTIYF
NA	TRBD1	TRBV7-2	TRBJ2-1	TGTGCCAGCAGCCCGGACAGGGTACTAATCAATGAGCAGTTCTTC	CASSPDRVLINEQFF
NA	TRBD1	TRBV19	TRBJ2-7	TGTGCCAGTAGTCCCCCTCGGGACAGGGTGTCCTACGAGCAGTACTTC	CASSPPRDRVSYEQYF
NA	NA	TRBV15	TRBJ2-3	TGTGCCACCAGCGGCGGGGCCCGCACAGATACGCAGTATTTT	CATSGGARTDTQYF
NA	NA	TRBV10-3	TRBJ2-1	TGTGCCAGCTCGGACATTGGGTACAATGAGCAGTTCTTC	CASSDIGYNEQFF
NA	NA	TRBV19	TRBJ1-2	TGTGCCAGTAGTTTCCTCGGGGGTTTCAACTATGGCTACACCTTC	CASSFLGGFNYGYTF
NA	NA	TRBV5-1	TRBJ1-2	TGCGCCAGCAGCCCTGGCCCCGGGGTTTACGGCTACACCTTC	CASSPGPGVYGYTF
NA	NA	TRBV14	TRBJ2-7	TGTGCCAGCAGCCAAGGCCAACTCGGGGAACCGACCCATTACGAGCAGTACTTC	CASSQGQLGEPTHYEQYF
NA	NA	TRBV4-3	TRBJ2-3	TGCGCCAGCAGCCAAGGCCCGGGACTTTCGTCGGTGGATACGCAGTATTTT	CASSQGPGLSSVDTQYF
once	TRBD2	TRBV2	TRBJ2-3	TGTGCCAGCAGCGCGCGGACTAGCGGGTCTGATACGCAGTATTTT	CASSARTSGSDTQYF
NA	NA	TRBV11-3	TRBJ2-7	TGTGCCAGCAGCTCCGCGGCCCTCTCCTACGAGCAGTACTTC	CASSSAALSYEQYF
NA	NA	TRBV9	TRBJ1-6	TGTGCCAGCAGCGTAGGTAAGGGAGGGAATTCACCCCTCCACTTT	CASSVGKGGNSPLHF
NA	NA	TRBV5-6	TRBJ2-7	TGTGCCAGCAGCATGGGAGCCTACTACGAGCAGTACTTC	CASSMGAYYEQYF
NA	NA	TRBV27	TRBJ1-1	TGTGCCAGCAGACAATCAGGGCTGAACACTGAAGCTTTCTTT	CASRQSGLNTEAFF
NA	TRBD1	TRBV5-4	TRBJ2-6	TGTGCCAGCGGGGACAGGAACTCTGGGGCCAACGTCCTGACTTTC	CASGDRNSGANVLTF
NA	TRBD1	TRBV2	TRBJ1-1	TGTGCCAGCTTAAGGACAGGGGGGAGCACTGAAGCTTTCTTT	CASLRTGGSTEAFF
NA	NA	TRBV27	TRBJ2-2	TGTGCCAGCAACCGGGGGCGGGCCGGGGAGCTGTTTTTT	CASNRGRAGELFF
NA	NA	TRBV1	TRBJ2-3	TGCACCAGCCTGCCCTTTCGGGGGGGCGTTGGAGATACGCAGTATTTT	CTSLPFRGGVGDTQYF
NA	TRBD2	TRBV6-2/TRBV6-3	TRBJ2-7	TGTGCCAGCAGTCCCAGGGTCGGCGGGAGGTACTCCTACGAGCAGTACTTC	CASSPRVGGRYSYEQYF
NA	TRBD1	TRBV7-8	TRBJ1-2	TGTGCCAGCAGACTAGGGACAGGGGGTTATGATGGCTACACCTTC	CASRLGTGGYDGYTF